The clone carrying this T cell receptor beta chain was observed at least ten times. Antigen specificity is unknown. Patients chosen for sequencing had CD8+CD57+ cells that had expanded, as shown by flow cytometry. Severe acquired aplastic anemia was present in all patients. The germline gives CDR1 SGHDT, CDR2 YYEEEE. This CDR3 has 13 amino acids. V shed 3 bases and J shed 7 bases, with 10 bases lying between them. The data were obtained in a study of CD8+CD57+ T cells in acquired aplastic anemia. As for the study in general: Isolated CD4+ and CD8+ cells, once sorted, yielded DNA averaging about 3.2 ug.

Study findings and constraints: Fewer than 30 shared CD8+ CDR3s appeared highly expressed within patients' immunodominant clones. The CD8+ Simpson's diversity of patients and controls was not significantly different.

Genomic DNA constituted the template upon which TCR beta VDJ and CDR3 profiling was performed. TCRdb independently ran MiXCR on the reads; one entry per CDR3 protein. The sample carries 180,000 or so distinct CDR3 sequences, over 40% recorded once. The sequence came from a human donor with aplastic anemia. Material: sorted CD4+, CD8+, or CD8+CD57+ T cells (not recorded which) from PBMCs. This chain uses TRBV5-6 with TRBJ2-2; D ambiguous. CDR3 residues: CASSYTRFGELFF. In DNA form, the CDR3 reads TGTGCCAGCAGCTACACTCGGTTCGGGGAGCTGTTTTTT.